This T cell receptor beta chain was documented in a study of cytomegalovirus exposure and HLA in healthy donors. 13 Jbeta primers and 60 Vbeta primers were used for the PCR. This table comes from immunoSEQ multiplex PCR, and its TCRdb copy is limited to in-frame clones, with some not included. Here the sample spans 120,000 to 150,000 clones, 76% being singletons. Whole-study findings and limits: Reports showed the classifier diagnosing cytomegalovirus status with high specificity and sensitivity. In a later analysis, parvovirus B19, influenza, CMV and Epstein-Barr virus appeared linked to several top co-occurrence clusters.

Germline V gene data show CDR1 as LNHNV and CDR2 as YYDKDF (reference sequence). This CDR3 comprises 21 residues. Losses at the gene ends were 0 bases for V and 2 bases for J; bases not matched to a gene: 19. Donors were ostensibly healthy at sampling, although undocumented immune exposures were probable. Concerning this clone itself: Its antigen is not identified.

The sequence derives from a man aged 18-30 years in good health and CMV-seronegative. V gene TRBV15 combines with J gene TRBJ2-3; 8 positions agree with TRBD2. Source material: PBMCs. Here the CDR3 DNA reads TGTGCCACCAGCAGAGATCGAGGAAGGGGGAGCGCGACTAGCGACACAGATACGCAGTATTTT. As protein: CATSRDRGRGSATSDTDTQYF.